Listed below are T cell receptor beta chains from one sample, sequenced in a study of Ad26.COV2.S vaccination and SARS-CoV-2 variants. Some clones are missing from TCRdb's copy, which holds only in-frame ones; the method was immunoSEQ multiplex PCR. Of over 200,000 clones in the sample, 85% to 90% were seen once. The material was peripheral blood, obtained in a trial of Ad26.COV2.S vaccine versus placebo. Every receptor here comes from a person aged 18 to 65 who received the Ad26.COV2.S COVID-19 vaccine or a placebo. Both conserved end residues are part of each CDR3. The D gene is left open where the match is weak. Not every row has a clone size; where given, it reads once, few, many or a size class.

d_gene: -; v_gene: TRBV30; abundance: -; j_gene: TRBJ2-3; CDR3aa: CAWSVRIAQVNTDTQYF; CDR3nt: TGTGCCTGGAGTGTACGAATAGCGCAAGTAAACACAGATACGCAGTATTTT
d_gene: TRBD2; v_gene: TRBV5-1; abundance: once; j_gene: TRBJ2-7; CDR3aa: CASSLTSGPSYEQYF; CDR3nt: TGCGCCAGCAGCTTGACTAGCGGCCCCTCTTACGAGCAGTACTTC
d_gene: TRBD2; v_gene: TRBV4-3; abundance: once; j_gene: TRBJ2-1; CDR3aa: CASSQDRAGVGGNEQFF; CDR3nt: TGCGCCAGCAGCCAAGATAGAGCGGGAGTAGGGGGCAATGAGCAGTTCTTC
d_gene: -; v_gene: TRBV5-1; abundance: -; j_gene: TRBJ2-1; CDR3aa: CASSLSRGGANEQFF; CDR3nt: TGCGCCAGCAGCTTGAGCAGGGGTGGGGCCAATGAGCAGTTCTTC
d_gene: -; v_gene: TRBV30; abundance: -; j_gene: TRBJ1-1; CDR3aa: CAWGARGGKTEAFF; CDR3nt: TGTGCCTGGGGGGCACGAGGGGGGAAGACTGAAGCTTTCTTT
d_gene: TRBD2; v_gene: TRBV18; abundance: -; j_gene: TRBJ2-3; CDR3aa: CASSPLGLAELRSTDTQYF; CDR3nt: TGTGCCAGCTCACCACTGGGACTAGCGGAGCTTCGGAGCACAGATACGCAGTATTTT
d_gene: -; v_gene: TRBV12-3/TRBV12-4; abundance: -; j_gene: TRBJ1-1; CDR3aa: CASSLYEGTEAFF; CDR3nt: TGTGCCAGCAGTTTATATGAGGGAACTGAAGCTTTCTTT
d_gene: TRBD2; v_gene: TRBV7-3; abundance: -; j_gene: TRBJ2-3; CDR3aa: CASSPLSGRTDTQYF; CDR3nt: TGTGCCAGCAGCCCCCTTAGCGGGAGGACAGATACGCAGTATTTT
d_gene: -; v_gene: TRBV6-1; abundance: -; j_gene: TRBJ2-7; CDR3aa: CASSEAPWALSWGEQYF; CDR3nt: TGTGCCAGCAGTGAAGCCCCCTGGGCACTAAGCTGGGGTGAGCAGTACTTC
d_gene: -; v_gene: TRBV2; abundance: -; j_gene: TRBJ1-2; CDR3aa: CASSERTVNYGYTF; CDR3nt: TGTGCCAGCAGTGAAAGGACCGTGAACTATGGCTACACCTTC
d_gene: -; v_gene: TRBV4-3; abundance: -; j_gene: TRBJ2-2; CDR3aa: CASSQELGATGELFF; CDR3nt: TGCGCCAGCAGCCAAGAACTGGGGGCCACCGGGGAGCTGTTTTTT
d_gene: TRBD2; v_gene: TRBV7-2; abundance: -; j_gene: TRBJ2-5; CDR3aa: CASSMTSGGPETQYF; CDR3nt: TGTGCCAGCAGCATGACTAGCGGGGGGCCTGAGACCCAGTACTTC
d_gene: TRBD1; v_gene: TRBV28; abundance: -; j_gene: TRBJ2-5; CDR3aa: CASSSPRTGTETQYF; CDR3nt: TGTGCCAGCAGTTCCCCGAGGACAGGTACGGAGACCCAGTACTTC
d_gene: -; v_gene: TRBV4-3; abundance: -; j_gene: TRBJ2-3; CDR3aa: CASSQDLPGRTDTQYF; CDR3nt: TGCGCCAGCAGCCAAGATCTTCCGGGTCGCACAGATACGCAGTATTTT
d_gene: -; v_gene: TRBV5-4; abundance: -; j_gene: TRBJ1-3; CDR3aa: CASSLGTLGKDTIYF; CDR3nt: TGTGCCAGCAGCTTGGGAACCCTGGGGAAGGACACCATATATTTT
d_gene: TRBD1; v_gene: TRBV18; abundance: -; j_gene: TRBJ1-6; CDR3aa: CASSPPGQPNSPLHF; CDR3nt: TGTGCCAGCTCACCACCGGGACAGCCTAATTCACCCCTCCACTTT
d_gene: TRBD2; v_gene: TRBV3-1/TRBV3-2; abundance: -; j_gene: TRBJ2-3; CDR3aa: CASSIRVAGERTLTDTQYF; CDR3nt: TGTGCCAGCAGCATCCGGGTAGCGGGGGAGCGAACCCTCACAGATACGCAGTATTTT
d_gene: -; v_gene: TRBV9; abundance: -; j_gene: TRBJ2-1; CDR3aa: CASSLGLPLGAYNEQFF; CDR3nt: TGTGCCAGCAGCCTTGGACTACCCTTAGGGGCCTACAATGAGCAGTTCTTC
d_gene: TRBD1; v_gene: TRBV12-3/TRBV12-4; abundance: -; j_gene: TRBJ1-2; CDR3aa: CASSYRGNYGYTF; CDR3nt: TGTGCCAGCAGCTACAGGGGAAACTATGGCTACACCTTC
d_gene: -; v_gene: TRBV5-6; abundance: -; j_gene: TRBJ1-5; CDR3aa: CASSLGGTLQHF; CDR3nt: TGTGCCAGCAGCTTGGGCGGGACCCTCCAGCATTTT
d_gene: TRBD1; v_gene: TRBV7-2; abundance: once; j_gene: TRBJ2-1; CDR3aa: CASSPGQGGWEQFF; CDR3nt: TGTGCCAGCAGCCCTGGACAGGGAGGTTGGGAGCAGTTCTTC
d_gene: -; v_gene: TRBV7-2; abundance: -; j_gene: TRBJ2-4; CDR3aa: CASTRDNLAKNIQYF; CDR3nt: TGTGCCAGCACCCGGGACAACCTAGCCAAAAACATTCAGTACTTC
d_gene: -; v_gene: TRBV4-2; abundance: -; j_gene: TRBJ1-5; CDR3aa: CASSQEGGNQPQHF; CDR3nt: TGTGCCAGCAGCCAAGAAGGTGGGAATCAGCCCCAGCATTTT
d_gene: TRBD1; v_gene: TRBV18; abundance: -; j_gene: TRBJ1-3; CDR3aa: CASSQTGGRGNTIYF; CDR3nt: TGTGCCAGCTCACAGACAGGGGGGCGTGGAAACACCATATATTTT
d_gene: TRBD2; v_gene: TRBV6-1; abundance: -; j_gene: TRBJ2-3; CDR3aa: CASSEVEASGRASTDTQYF; CDR3nt: TGTGCCAGCAGTGAAGTCGAGGCTAGCGGGAGGGCCAGCACAGATACGCAGTATTTT
d_gene: -; v_gene: TRBV19; abundance: -; j_gene: TRBJ1-2; CDR3aa: CASSIGGGLANYGYTF; CDR3nt: TGTGCCAGTAGTATTGGTGGGGGACTCGCTAACTATGGCTACACCTTC
d_gene: -; v_gene: TRBV4-3; abundance: -; j_gene: TRBJ2-5; CDR3aa: CASSHLLVAETQYF; CDR3nt: TGCGCCAGCAGCCATTTACTAGTAGCTGAGACCCAGTACTTC
d_gene: TRBD1; v_gene: TRBV28; abundance: -; j_gene: TRBJ1-2; CDR3aa: CASSLNRGYGYTF; CDR3nt: TGTGCCAGCAGTTTGAACAGGGGGTATGGCTACACCTTC
d_gene: -; v_gene: TRBV7-2; abundance: -; j_gene: TRBJ2-5; CDR3aa: CASSPGYEVGETQYF; CDR3nt: TGTGCCAGCAGCCCTGGCTATGAGGTTGGGGAGACCCAGTACTTC
d_gene: -; v_gene: TRBV6-2/TRBV6-3; abundance: -; j_gene: TRBJ2-3; CDR3aa: CASSYSTLGGRGTQYF; CDR3nt: TGTGCCAGCAGTTACTCGACACTTGGGGGAAGGGGTACGCAGTATTTT
d_gene: -; v_gene: TRBV13; abundance: -; j_gene: TRBJ2-7; CDR3aa: CASSLNTGGGSEQYF; CDR3nt: TGTGCCAGCAGCTTAAACACAGGCGGAGGCAGCGAGCAGTACTTC
d_gene: -; v_gene: TRBV10-3; abundance: once; j_gene: TRBJ1-5; CDR3aa: CAISEMGNQPQHF; CDR3nt: TGTGCCATCAGTGAGATGGGGAATCAGCCCCAGCATTTT
d_gene: -; v_gene: TRBV6-6; abundance: -; j_gene: TRBJ1-1; CDR3aa: CASSRRGNTEAFF; CDR3nt: TGTGCCAGCAGCCGCAGGGGAAACACTGAAGCTTTCTTT
d_gene: -; v_gene: TRBV25-1; abundance: -; j_gene: TRBJ1-2; CDR3aa: CASTPPGRDGGYTF; CDR3nt: TGTGCCAGCACCCCCCCAGGGAGGGATGGTGGCTACACCTTC
d_gene: TRBD1; v_gene: TRBV5-4; abundance: -; j_gene: TRBJ1-3; CDR3aa: CASSLKQGAGNTIYF; CDR3nt: TGTGCCAGCAGCTTAAAACAGGGGGCCGGAAACACCATATATTTT
d_gene: -; v_gene: TRBV6-2/TRBV6-3; abundance: -; j_gene: TRBJ2-3; CDR3aa: CASSYSRLSFSTDTQYF; CDR3nt: TGTGCCAGCAGTTACTCGAGACTATCCTTTAGCACAGATACGCAGTATTTT
d_gene: -; v_gene: TRBV7-9; abundance: -; j_gene: TRBJ2-7; CDR3aa: CASSPGSGYEQYF; CDR3nt: TGTGCCAGCAGCCCGGGTTCAGGGTACGAGCAGTACTTC
d_gene: -; v_gene: TRBV11-3; abundance: -; j_gene: TRBJ2-7; CDR3aa: CASRIGVSTYEQYF; CDR3nt: TGTGCCAGCAGAATTGGGGTCAGCACCTACGAGCAGTACTTC
d_gene: -; v_gene: TRBV10-2; abundance: -; j_gene: TRBJ2-2; CDR3aa: CASSESQGFGELFF; CDR3nt: TGCGCCAGCAGTGAGTCGCAGGGGTTCGGGGAGCTGTTTTTT
d_gene: TRBD2; v_gene: TRBV9; abundance: once; j_gene: TRBJ2-2; CDR3aa: CASSPLGSGSFTGELFF; CDR3nt: TGTGCCAGCAGCCCACTTGGTAGCGGGAGTTTCACCGGGGAGCTGTTTTTT
d_gene: TRBD2; v_gene: TRBV29-1; abundance: -; j_gene: TRBJ2-7; CDR3aa: CSGGTSGRSYEQYF; CDR3nt: TGCAGCGGTGGGACTAGCGGGAGGAGTTACGAGCAGTACTTC
d_gene: -; v_gene: TRBV3-1/TRBV3-2; abundance: -; j_gene: TRBJ2-3; CDR3aa: CASSSQNPVFMQDTQYF; CDR3nt: TGTGCCAGCAGCAGCCAAAATCCCGTTTTCATGCAAGATACGCAGTATTTT
d_gene: TRBD1; v_gene: TRBV28; abundance: -; j_gene: TRBJ2-2; CDR3aa: CASNHFWDSTGELFF; CDR3nt: TGTGCCAGCAATCATTTTTGGGACAGCACCGGGGAGCTGTTTTTT
d_gene: TRBD1; v_gene: TRBV6-5; abundance: -; j_gene: TRBJ2-1; CDR3aa: CASTKGQKYNEQFF; CDR3nt: TGTGCCAGCACCAAGGGACAGAAGTACAATGAGCAGTTCTTC